The 21 T cell receptor beta chains below were found in one sample sequenced in a study of cytotoxic CD8 clonotypes in ibrutinib-treated CLL. Generated by immunoSEQ multiplex PCR, the TCRdb table keeps only in-frame clones and is missing some. The sample contains 35,000 or so clones, around 70% of which appear only once. The sample consisted of PBMCs, taken before ibrutinib treatment. The receptors originated from a human donor with chronic lymphocytic leukemia.

The chain employs TRBV21-1 and TRBJ2-3; TRBD2, the table's D call, was not compared with the DNA. TRBV21-1 represents a pseudogene. This CDR3 is built from 17 residues. The CDR3 loop reads CASSNPGWEGHTDTQYF. Written as DNA, the CDR3 is TGTGCCAGCAGTAACCCGGGGTGGGAGGGCCACACAGATACGCAGTATTTT.

The chain couples TRBV29-1 to TRBJ2-7; TRBD2 might be the D (5 bases). The CDR3 sequence is 15 residues long. Trimming shortened V by 6 bases and J by 0 bases, and 18 bases separated the two germline ends. Germline CDR1 reads SQVTM; CDR2 reads ANQGSEA. The CDR3 DNA sequence: TGCAGCGTGGCACGAGGGAGCCCGAGCTCCTACGAGCAGTACTTC. Encoded protein: CSVARGSPSSYEQYF.

The chain is built from TRBV25-1 and TRBJ2-7; D uncertain. Trimming took off 0 bases at V and 2 bases at J, with 8 bases between the two ends. The germline CDR1 and CDR2 sequences are MGHDK and SYGVNS. This CDR3 is built from 14 residues. The CDR3 nucleotides are TGTGCCAGCAGTGAATACCTAGAGACCTACGAGCAGTACTTC. This codes for CASSEYLETYEQYF.

V is TRBV5-4 and J is TRBJ1-2; the D gene is possibly TRBD1 (6 bases). The CDR3 runs 15 residues. CDR1 is SGHNT and CDR2 is YYREEE in the germline V gene (reference sequence). Trimming stripped 1 base from V and 3 bases from J, with 13 bases between. DNA for the CDR3: TGTGCCAGCAGCTTGAACAGGGACCCTGACTATGGCTACACCTTC. Residues: CASSLNRDPDYGYTF.

This clone was detected a few times. The chain links TRBV6-1 to TRBJ2-1, with 12 bases matching TRBD2. Trimming at V came to 4 bases and at J to 4 bases, leaving 2 bases not matched to a gene. The CDR3 loop spans 15 amino acids. The germline CDR1 and CDR2 sequences are MNHNS and SASEGT. The CDR3 sequence is CASSGLAGEYNEQFF. The CDR3 bases are TGTGCCAGCAGTGGACTAGCGGGGGAGTACAATGAGCAGTTCTTC.

CDR3 DNA: TGCGCCAGCAGCCGGGAGAACTCCTACGAGCAGTACTTC. This encodes CASSRENSYEQYF. V gene TRBV5-1 combines with J gene TRBJ2-7; D perhaps matches TRBD2 (6 bases). The CDR3 length is 13 residues. V shed 4 bases and J shed 0 bases, with 8 bases lying between them. Germline loops: CDR1 SGHRS, CDR2 YFSETQ.

The V and J genes are TRBV7-9 and TRBJ1-5, with D uncertain. Germline values: CDR1 SEHNR, CDR2 FQNEAQ (reference sequence). The CDR3 length is 12 residues. The germline V and J ends were trimmed by 3 bases and 3 bases, with 3 bases remaining between them. Written as DNA, the CDR3 is TGTGCCAGCAGCTTGAACAATCAGCCCCAGCATTTT. Translating it yields CASSLNNQPQHF.

This clone was observed a single time. The V gene is TRBV6-1, the J gene TRBJ2-2; D not certain. The CDR3 totals 14 residues. The V gene lost 6 bases and the J gene lost 8 bases, with 16 bases spanning the gap. Germline V gene data show CDR1 as MNHNS and CDR2 as SASEGT. DNA of the CDR3: TGTGCCAGCAGAATTGGAAGGGCCATGGGGGAGCTGTTTTTT. It encodes CASRIGRAMGELFF.

The chain employs TRBV7-8 and TRBJ1-2; D remains ambiguous. The CDR3 contains 8 residues. From germline, CDR1 is SGHVS and CDR2 FQNEAQ. V lost 9 bases, J lost 10 bases, and 6 bases lay in between. This CDR3 reads CARPHYTF. DNA for the CDR3: TGTGCCAGGCCCCACTACACCTTC.

The CDR3 nucleotides read TGTGCCAGCAGTTCCTACCTAGGACTAGCTTTCTCTGGGGCCAACGTCCTGACTTTC. This translates into CASSSYLGLAFSGANVLTF. V gene TRBV27 combines with J gene TRBJ2-6; TRBD2 matches 8 bases. This CDR3 contains 19 residues. Germline lookup yields CDR1 MNHEY and CDR2 SMNVEV (reference sequence). The V segment lost 4 bases and the J segment 0 bases; nucleotides outside the gene matches: 11.

This clone was counted only a few times. The gene calls are TRBV4-1 and TRBJ2-3; tentative D call: TRBD2 (6 bases). Germline CDR1 is MGHRA and CDR2 is YSYEKL. There are 17 residues in the CDR3. Trimming shortened V by 4 bases and J by 4 bases, and 21 bases separated the two germline ends. The DNA of the CDR3 is TGCGCCAGCAGCCCCTACAAGATTTTCGGGGGATCAGATACGCAGTATTTT. This encodes CASSPYKIFGGSDTQYF.

V usage is TRBV6-1 and J usage is TRBJ1-6; 10 nucleotides agree with TRBD1. The V gene end was trimmed by 3 bases and the J gene end by 7 bases; junction bases not matched to a gene: 6. Per germline, CDR1 MNHNS and CDR2 SASEGT. The CDR3 is 16 amino acids. The CDR3 DNA is TGTGCCAGCAGTGAGACAGGGGGCGCCGGGAATTCACCCCTCCACTTT. Translated: CASSETGGAGNSPLHF.

The CDR3 loop is CASSSGPGEGDTQYF. The CDR3 nucleotides read TGTGCCAGCAGCTCGGGACCGGGTGAAGGCGATACGCAGTATTTT. This chain connects TRBV7-9 to TRBJ2-3, with D perhaps being TRBD1 or TRBD2 (5 bases each). This CDR3 is built from 15 residues. The germline V gene encodes CDR1 SEHNR and CDR2 FQNEAQ (reference sequence). Trimming cost V 4 bases and J 6 bases, with 17 bases left between them.

This clone was observed a few times. The gene calls are TRBV6-1 and TRBJ1-5; D may be TRBD1 (6 bases). V was shortened by 2 bases and J by 6 bases, with 14 bases between the two germline ends. The CDR3 extends over 15 amino acids. The V gene's germline CDR1 is MNHNS and CDR2 SASEGT. The CDR3 DNA reads as TGTGCCAGCAGTGAACAGGGGAGTTGGAGTCAGCCCCAGCATTTT. Amino acids: CASSEQGSWSQPQHF.

This clone was found a few times. The chain joins TRBV18 to TRBJ2-1; D is undetermined. The CDR3 spans 15 residues. V dropped 0 bases and J dropped 4 bases, with 10 bases sitting between them. The germline V gene encodes CDR1 KGHSH and CDR2 LQKENI. CDR3 in amino acids: CASSPPSPSYNEQFF. The CDR3 DNA reads as TGTGCCAGCTCACCACCCAGTCCCTCTTACAATGAGCAGTTCTTC.

In its sample, this clone was seen a few times. Given a far larger clone just one base away, this is likely a sequencing read error. Other DNA sequences in the same sample also yield this CDR3. The rearrangement uses TRBV7-9 and TRBJ1-1; weak D call: TRBD1 (5 bases). Trimming stripped 5 bases from V and 3 bases from J, with 10 bases between. CDR3 length equals 13 residues. CDR1 SEHNR and CDR2 FQNEAQ come from the germline V gene (reference sequence). The chain's CDR3 is CASSPQGDTEAFF. The CDR3 region has the DNA TGTGCCAGCAGCCCCCAGGGAGACACTGAAGCTTTCTTT.

The chain links TRBV10-3 to TRBJ2-3; no clear D gene. The CDR3 is 13 amino acids. The germline V gene has CDR1 ENHRY and CDR2 SYGVKD. The germline V and J ends were trimmed by 7 bases and 3 bases, with 11 bases remaining between them. CDR3 loop: CAITMQSTDTQYF. The CDR3 region has the DNA TGTGCCATCACCATGCAGAGTACAGATACGCAGTATTTT.

The chain uses TRBV2 and TRBJ2-1, with 13 nucleotides matching TRBD2. Per the germline V gene, CDR1 is SNHLY and CDR2 is FYNNEI. The CDR3 covers 15 residues. Unmatched junction bases numbered 0, after V lost 4 bases and J lost 3 bases. CDR3 nucleotides: TGTGCCAGCAGTGGGACTAGCGGGGGCTACAATGAGCAGTTCTTC. It codes for CASSGTSGGYNEQFF.

The chain couples TRBV27 to TRBJ2-1, with TRBD1 matching over 9 bases. The germline gives CDR1 MNHEY, CDR2 SMNVEV (reference sequence). Germline trimming cut 10 bases from V and 6 bases from J; bases unmatched to any gene: 7. The CDR3 runs 13 residues. CDR3 coding DNA: TGTGCCACCCGGGGGACAGGGACCAATGAGCAGTTCTTC. Translating gives CATRGTGTNEQFF.

In its sample, this clone was seen a few times. The chain combines TRBV6-1 with TRBJ2-7; D might be TRBD1 (5 bases). V dropped 3 bases and J dropped 5 bases, with 14 bases sitting between them. The CDR3 has 14 residues. Germline CDR1 is MNHNS and CDR2 is SASEGT. The CDR3 nucleotides are TGTGCCAGCAGTGATATGCAGGGTTTTAACGAGCAGTACTTC. Amino acids: CASSDMQGFNEQYF.

DNA of the CDR3: TGTGCCAGCAGCGAGCTGGGACCCTACAATGAGCAGTTCTTC. Translated: CASSELGPYNEQFF. The V and J genes are TRBV9 and TRBJ2-1; D may correspond to TRBD1 or TRBD2 (5 bases each). V was trimmed by 3 bases and J by 2 bases, leaving 9 bases between them. Germline values: CDR1 SGDLS, CDR2 YYNGEE. The length of the CDR3 is 14 residues.